This passage covers 21 T cell receptor beta chains from one sample sequenced in a study of Graves' ophthalmopathy and Graves' hyperthyroidism. Scientists amplified the TCR beta CDR3 regions from RNA transcripts. Second-round multiplex PCR followed a first-round RT-PCR using HTBI primers. MiXCR, run by TCRdb on the multiplex PCR reads, gives a single entry per CDR3 protein. The sample comprises under 350,000 distinct CDR3 sequences, about 17% of which are singletons, and approximately 13% rests with the top ten. Sequencing was carried out using peripheral blood. The receptor source for this set is an adult man with Graves' ophthalmopathy.

This clonotype was seen ten or more times. V gene TRBV7-6 combines with J gene TRBJ1-1, with a tentative D call TRBD1 (5 bases). The V gene's germline CDR1 is SGHVS and CDR2 FNYEAQ. V lost 5 bases, J lost 0 bases, and 16 bases lay in between. The CDR3 sequence is 16 residues long. CDR3: CASSPARGIMNTEAFF. Here the CDR3 DNA reads TGTGCCAGCAGCCCTGCGCGGGGCATCATGAACACTGAAGCTTTCTTT.

The gene calls are TRBV7-2 and TRBJ2-7, with 8 bases lining up with TRBD1. J lost 7 bases, V lost 8 bases, and 10 bases had no gene match. Germline V lookup: CDR1 SGHTA, CDR2 FQGNSA. The CDR3 runs to 13 residues. In DNA, the CDR3 is TGTGCCAGCTACGGACAGGGATCGCAAGAGCAGTACTTC. The encoded protein is CASYGQGSQEQYF.

The J gene is TRBJ2-5, the V gene TRBV6-5; D is uncertain. CDR1 and CDR2 (germline): MNHEY, SVGAGI. The V end lost 7 bases, the J end lost 5 bases, and 14 bases lay between the germline ends. There are 13 residues in the CDR3. CDR3: CASTRSSGETQYF. The CDR3 coding sequence is TGTGCCAGCACTCGGAGTTCTGGGGAGACCCAGTACTTC.

The V gene is TRBV19, the J gene TRBJ2-5; TRBD1 matches 7 bases. The CDR3 is 17 residues long. The junction had 14 bases not matched to a gene; V was cut back by 5 bases and J by 2 bases. Germline V CDR1 and CDR2: LNHDA, SQIVND (reference sequence). The CDR3 is CASSPRQGEVGQETQYF. DNA for the CDR3: TGTGCCAGTAGTCCGCGACAGGGTGAAGTAGGACAAGAGACCCAGTACTTC. The full variable domain, completed using reference TRBV19 and TRBJ2-5, is DGGITQSPKYLFRKEGQNVTLSCEQNLNHDAMYWYRQDPGQGLRLIYYSQIVNDFQKGDIAEGYSVSREKKESFPLTVTSAQKNPTAFYLCASSPRQGEVGQETQYFGPGTRLLVL.

This clonotype has at least ten counts. This chain links TRBV15 with TRBJ1-5, with TRBD1 identical over 10 bases. The CDR3 totals 16 residues. V shed 1 base, J shed 2 bases, and the junction held 2 bases outside the gene matches. Germline CDR1 LNHNV, CDR2 YYDKDF (reference sequence). The DNA for the CDR3 is TGTGCCACCAGCAGAGCTGGGACAGGGGGCAATCAGCCCCAGCATTTT. It specifies CATSRAGTGGNQPQHF.

This clonotype was counted at least ten times. The J gene is TRBJ2-5, the V gene TRBV30; D uncertain. Germline-derived CDR1 and CDR2 are GTSNPN and SVGIG (reference sequence). Trimming stripped 0 bases from V and 5 bases from J, with 10 bases between. CDR3 length: 13 residues. In DNA, the CDR3 is TGTGCCTGGAGTGTACGGAGTTTGGAGACCCAGTACTTC. It is translated as CAWSVRSLETQYF.

This clonotype occurred a few times. The chain couples TRBV5-1 to TRBJ2-5; 8 nucleotides agree with TRBD1. V lost 4 bases, J lost 4 bases, and 12 bases stayed unmatched. Germline assignment: CDR1 SGHRS and CDR2 YFSETQ. CDR3 size: 16 residues. CDR3 protein: CASSPGTGSRGETQYF. The CDR3 bases are TGCGCCAGCAGCCCCGGGACAGGCTCCCGGGGAGAGACCCAGTACTTC.

This clonotype appeared a few times. J is TRBJ1-5 and V is TRBV30; perhaps TRBD1 as D (5 bases). Germline assignment: CDR1 GTSNPN and CDR2 SVGIG (reference sequence). This CDR3 has 17 amino acids. V was cut by 0 bases and J by 0 bases, with 15 bases left in between. Here the CDR3 DNA reads TGTGCCTGGAGTGTACGTGACAGTATTTATAGCAATCAGCCCCAGCATTTT. This gives the protein CAWSVRDSIYSNQPQHF.

This clonotype came up a few times. V usage is TRBV5-1 and J usage is TRBJ2-5; TRBD2 might be the D (5 bases). This CDR3 comprises 15 residues. Trimming took 4 bases from V and 1 from J, leaving 14 bases between them. The germline V gene has CDR1 SGHRS and CDR2 YFSETQ. CDR3 loop: CASSLGGLSQETQYF. The CDR3 nucleotides are TGCGCCAGCAGCCTGGGCGGGCTCAGCCAAGAGACCCAGTACTTC.

This clonotype came up many times. The J gene is TRBJ2-5, the V gene TRBV20-1; 10 nucleotides align to TRBD2. Germline-derived CDR1 and CDR2 are DFQATT and SNEGSKA (reference sequence). Germline trimming cut 1 base from V and 2 bases from J; bases unmatched to any gene: 4. This CDR3 comprises 15 residues. The CDR3 DNA reads as TGCAGTGCTAGAGCCGGGACTAGCGCGCAAGAGACCCAGTACTTC. Translation: CSARAGTSAQETQYF.

This clonotype came up many times. The rearrangement links TRBV20-1 to TRBJ2-7; TRBD2 aligns across 12 bases. J gave up 4 bases and V 5 bases, and 12 bases lay outside the gene matches. The CDR3 loop spans 16 amino acids. CDR1 is DFQATT and CDR2 is SNEGSKA in the germline V gene (reference sequence). This CDR3 reads CSAPDPLAGGQYEQYF. The CDR3 DNA reads TGCAGTGCTCCGGACCCCCTAGCGGGGGGGCAATACGAGCAGTACTTC.

In its sample, this clonotype was seen many times. The V and J genes are TRBV6-2 or TRBV6-3 and TRBJ2-5; D call uncertain. V dropped 0 bases and J dropped 6 bases, with 17 bases sitting between them. The germline V gene has CDR1 MNHEY and CDR2 SVGEGT. The CDR3 has 16 amino acids. The CDR3 DNA follows: TGTGCCAGCAGTTACTCGAAATTCGAGAGAGGAAAGACCCAGTACTTC. Translated: CASSYSKFERGKTQYF.

This clonotype has ten or more counts. The chain couples TRBV2 to TRBJ2-2, with D unclear. CDR1 is SNHLY, CDR2 FYNNEI, per germline. The CDR3 runs to 12 residues. V was pared by 4 bases and J by 6 bases, with 6 bases between. The CDR3 region is CASSAASGELFF. In DNA, the CDR3 is TGTGCCAGCAGTGCTGCGTCCGGGGAGCTGTTTTTT.

This clonotype has ten or more counts. This chain joins TRBV7-8 and TRBJ2-7; TRBD1 is a possible D gene (5 bases). Germline assignment: CDR1 SGHVS and CDR2 FQNEAQ. This CDR3 contains 14 residues. V was shortened by 1 base and J by 3 bases, with 10 bases between the two germline ends. CDR3 coding DNA: TGTGCCAGCAGCTTAGGTGCAGGGTTCTACGAGCAGTACTTC. It yields the protein CASSLGAGFYEQYF.

V and J are TRBV12-3 or TRBV12-4 and TRBJ2-7, with D possibly TRBD1 on 6 matching bases. V lost 6 bases and J 3 bases, leaving 15 bases between the germline ends. The length of the CDR3 is 14 residues. CDR3 DNA sequence: TGTGCCAGCAGGCCGGGACACCGAATCTACGAGCAGTACTTC. Amino acid sequence: CASRPGHRIYEQYF.

The table lists this clonotype with many counts. The J gene is TRBJ2-7, the V gene TRBV7-3, with D perhaps given as TRBD1 or TRBD2 (5 bases each). The germline CDR1 and CDR2 sequences are SGHTA and FQGTGA. CDR3 length: 15 amino acids. The V end lost 5 bases, the J end lost 2 bases, and 16 bases lay between the germline ends. In nucleotides, the CDR3 is TGTGCCAGCAGCCCGTGGACGGGACCAACCTACGAGCAGTACTTC. Residues: CASSPWTGPTYEQYF.

This clonotype has ten or more counts. V is TRBV11-2 and J is TRBJ2-5; D gene uncertain. Trimming cost V 3 bases and J 0 bases, with 8 bases left between them. Germline V gene data show CDR1 as SGHAT and CDR2 as FQNNGV. This CDR3 comprises 14 residues. The CDR3 spells CASSFPGYQETQYF. CDR3 in DNA: TGTGCCAGCAGCTTCCCAGGTTACCAAGAGACCCAGTACTTC.

The V call is TRBV6-1, the J call TRBJ2-7; 7 bases align to TRBD2. Losses at the gene ends were 1 base for V and 4 bases for J; bases not matched to a gene: 13. The CDR3 is made up of 17 amino acids. Per the germline V gene, CDR1 is MNHNS and CDR2 is SASEGT. CDR3 loop: CASSEVGRSGVPYEQYF. The CDR3, as DNA: TGTGCCAGCAGTGAAGTAGGTCGGAGCGGGGTACCTTACGAGCAGTACTTC.

This clonotype was seen many times. The V call is TRBV18, the J call TRBJ1-1, with D unclear. The CDR3 runs 14 residues. V lost 3 bases and J lost 0, with 8 bases in between. CDR1 and CDR2 from the germline V gene are KGHSH and LQKENI. DNA for the CDR3: TGTGCCAGCTCACCGAACTACATGAACACTGAAGCTTTCTTT. Translated: CASSPNYMNTEAFF.

In this sample, this clonotype turned up a few times. The gene calls are TRBV12-3 or TRBV12-4 and TRBJ1-1; D ambiguous. The CDR3 length is 15 residues. V lost 1 base to trimming and J lost 1 base, with 10 bases between them. Written as DNA, the CDR3 is TGTGCCAGCAGTTTAGACCACAGTTCGAACACTGAAGCTTTCTTT. Amino acid sequence: CASSLDHSSNTEAFF.

This clonotype was seen many times. The chain is built from TRBV15 and TRBJ2-7, with D uncertain. V was trimmed by 3 bases and J by 5 bases, leaving 14 bases between them. CDR1 LNHNV and CDR2 YYDKDF come from the germline V gene (reference sequence). The CDR3 length is 14 residues. The CDR3 protein is CATSSEGNSHEQYF. In DNA, the CDR3 is TGTGCCACCAGCAGCGAAGGGAATAGTCACGAGCAGTACTTC.